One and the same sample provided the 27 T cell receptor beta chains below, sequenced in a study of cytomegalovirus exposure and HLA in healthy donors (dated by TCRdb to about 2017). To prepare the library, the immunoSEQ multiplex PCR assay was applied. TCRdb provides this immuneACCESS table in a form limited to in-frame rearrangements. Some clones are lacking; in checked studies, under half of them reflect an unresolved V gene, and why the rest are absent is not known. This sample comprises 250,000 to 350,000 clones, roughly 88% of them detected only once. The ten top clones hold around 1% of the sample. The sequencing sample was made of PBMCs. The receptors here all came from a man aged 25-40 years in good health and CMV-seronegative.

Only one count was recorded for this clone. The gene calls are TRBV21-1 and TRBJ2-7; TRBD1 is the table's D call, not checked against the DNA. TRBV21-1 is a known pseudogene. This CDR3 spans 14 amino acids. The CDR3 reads CASSKGGRPYEQYF. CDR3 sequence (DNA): TGTGCCAGCAGCAAAGGTGGCAGGCCCTACGAGCAGTACTTC.

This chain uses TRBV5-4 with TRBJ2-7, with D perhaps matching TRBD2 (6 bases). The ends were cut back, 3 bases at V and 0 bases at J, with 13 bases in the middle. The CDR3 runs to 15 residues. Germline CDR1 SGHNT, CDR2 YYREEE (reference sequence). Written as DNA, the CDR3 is TGTGCCAGCAGCTACCAAGCGGGCAACTCCTACGAGCAGTACTTC. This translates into CASSYQAGNSYEQYF.

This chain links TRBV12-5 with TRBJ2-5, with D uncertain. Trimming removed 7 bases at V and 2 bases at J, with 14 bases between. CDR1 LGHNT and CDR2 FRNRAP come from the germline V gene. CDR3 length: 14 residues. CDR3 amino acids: CASALTDGQETQYF. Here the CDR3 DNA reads TGTGCTAGTGCCCTGACCGACGGGCAAGAGACCCAGTACTTC.

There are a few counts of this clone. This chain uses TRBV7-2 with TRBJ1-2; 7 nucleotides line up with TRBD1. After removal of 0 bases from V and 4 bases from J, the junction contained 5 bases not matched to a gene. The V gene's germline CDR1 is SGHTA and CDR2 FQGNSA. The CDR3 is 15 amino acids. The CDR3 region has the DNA TGTGCCAGCAGCTTAGCGACCACAGGGGTCTATGGCTACACCTTC. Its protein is CASSLATTGVYGYTF.

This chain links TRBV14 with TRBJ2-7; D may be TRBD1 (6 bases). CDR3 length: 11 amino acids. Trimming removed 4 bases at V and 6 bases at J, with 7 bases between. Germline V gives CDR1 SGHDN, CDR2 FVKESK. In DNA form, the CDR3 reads TGTGCCAGCAGCCCAGGGGTCGAGCAGTACTTC. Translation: CASSPGVEQYF.

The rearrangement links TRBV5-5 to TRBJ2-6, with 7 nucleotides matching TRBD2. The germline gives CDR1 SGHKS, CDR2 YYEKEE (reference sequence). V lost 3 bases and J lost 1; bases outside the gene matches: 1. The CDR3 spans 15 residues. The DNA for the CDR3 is TGTGCCAGCAGCTCGGGGGGATCTGGGGCCAACGTCCTGACTTTC. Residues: CASSSGGSGANVLTF.

CDR3 bases: TGTGCCAGCAGCCCGAAATCACTTAGCAATCAGCCCCAGCATTTT. Residues: CASSPKSLSNQPQHF. The chain links TRBV7-2 to TRBJ1-5; D unresolved. Per the germline V gene, CDR1 is SGHTA and CDR2 is FQGNSA. Trimming left V 5 bases short and J 0 bases short, with 11 bases between. The CDR3 sequence is 15 residues long.

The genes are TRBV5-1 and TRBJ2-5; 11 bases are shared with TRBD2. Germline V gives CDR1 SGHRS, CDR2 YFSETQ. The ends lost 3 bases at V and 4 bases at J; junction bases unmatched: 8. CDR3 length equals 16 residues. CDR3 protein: CASSWAVAGGPETQYF. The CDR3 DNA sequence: TGCGCCAGCAGCTGGGCGGTAGCGGGGGGGCCAGAGACCCAGTACTTC.

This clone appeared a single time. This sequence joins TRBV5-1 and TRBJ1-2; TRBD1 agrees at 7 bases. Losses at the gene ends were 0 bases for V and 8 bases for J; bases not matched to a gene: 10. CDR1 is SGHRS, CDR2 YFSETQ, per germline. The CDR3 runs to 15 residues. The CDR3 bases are TGCGCCAGCAGCTTGGCAACAGGGGCTTTTAACGGCTACACCTTC. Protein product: CASSLATGAFNGYTF.

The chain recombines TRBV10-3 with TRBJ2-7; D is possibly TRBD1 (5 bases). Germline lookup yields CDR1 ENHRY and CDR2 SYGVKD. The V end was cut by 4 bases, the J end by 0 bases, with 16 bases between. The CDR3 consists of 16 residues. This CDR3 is CAISGGLTATSYEQYF. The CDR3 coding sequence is TGTGCCATCAGTGGGGGCTTGACAGCGACCTCCTACGAGCAGTACTTC.

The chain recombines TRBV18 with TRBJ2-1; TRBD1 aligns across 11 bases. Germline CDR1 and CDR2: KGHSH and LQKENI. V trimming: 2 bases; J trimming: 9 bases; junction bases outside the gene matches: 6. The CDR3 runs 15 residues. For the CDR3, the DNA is TGTGCCAGCTCACCAAGGACAGGGGGCTTTGGTGAGCAGTTCTTC. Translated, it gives CASSPRTGGFGEQFF.

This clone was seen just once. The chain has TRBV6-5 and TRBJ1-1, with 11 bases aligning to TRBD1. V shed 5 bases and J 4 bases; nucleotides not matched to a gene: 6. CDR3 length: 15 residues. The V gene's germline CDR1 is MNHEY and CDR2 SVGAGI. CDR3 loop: CASSVLGTGGTEAFF. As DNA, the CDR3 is TGTGCCAGCAGTGTCCTCGGGACAGGGGGCACTGAAGCTTTCTTT.

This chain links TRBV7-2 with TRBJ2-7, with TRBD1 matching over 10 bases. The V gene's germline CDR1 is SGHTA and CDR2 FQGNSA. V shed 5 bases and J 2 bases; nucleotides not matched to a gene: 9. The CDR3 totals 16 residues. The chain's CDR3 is CASSLNAGTGAYEQYF. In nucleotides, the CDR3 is TGTGCCAGCAGCCTAAACGCCGGGACAGGGGCCTACGAGCAGTACTTC.

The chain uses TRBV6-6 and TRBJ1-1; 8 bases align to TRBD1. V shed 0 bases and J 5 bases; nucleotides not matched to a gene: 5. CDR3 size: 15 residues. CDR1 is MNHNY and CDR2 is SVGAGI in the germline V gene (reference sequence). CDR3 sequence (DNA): TGTGCCAGCAGTTACTCGATACAGGGGGGGACTGAAGCTTTCTTT. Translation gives CASSYSIQGGTEAFF.

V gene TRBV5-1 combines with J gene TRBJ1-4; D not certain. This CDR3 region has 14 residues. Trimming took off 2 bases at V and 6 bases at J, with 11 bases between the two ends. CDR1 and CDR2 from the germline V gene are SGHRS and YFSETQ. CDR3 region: CASSLRGSYEKLFF. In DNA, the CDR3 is TGCGCCAGCAGCTTACGGGGTTCGTATGAAAAACTGTTTTTT.

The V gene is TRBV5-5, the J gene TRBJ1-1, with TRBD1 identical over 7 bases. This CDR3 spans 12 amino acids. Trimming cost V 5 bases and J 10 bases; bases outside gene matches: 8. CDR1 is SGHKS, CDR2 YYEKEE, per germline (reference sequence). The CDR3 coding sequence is TGTGCCAGCAGGGGACAGCCCGGAGGAGCTTTCTTT. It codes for CASRGQPGGAFF.

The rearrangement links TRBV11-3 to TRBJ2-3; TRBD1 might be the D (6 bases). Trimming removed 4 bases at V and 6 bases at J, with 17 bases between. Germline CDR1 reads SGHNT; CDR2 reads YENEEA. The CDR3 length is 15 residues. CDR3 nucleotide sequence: TGTGCCAGCAGCTCCAGGGACATCCAAGGGGATACGCAGTATTTT. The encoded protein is CASSSRDIQGDTQYF.

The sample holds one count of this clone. The CDR3 DNA reads TGTGCCAGCAGCCATCTTAGCGGGGGGAGCTCCTACGAGCAGTACTTC. Amino acid sequence: CASSHLSGGSSYEQYF. The chain couples TRBV4-2 to TRBJ2-7; the match to TRBD2 covers 10 bases. Germline trimming cut 3 bases from V and 0 bases from J; bases unmatched to any gene: 5. Germline assignment: CDR1 LGHNA and CDR2 YNFKEQ. CDR3 length: 16 residues.

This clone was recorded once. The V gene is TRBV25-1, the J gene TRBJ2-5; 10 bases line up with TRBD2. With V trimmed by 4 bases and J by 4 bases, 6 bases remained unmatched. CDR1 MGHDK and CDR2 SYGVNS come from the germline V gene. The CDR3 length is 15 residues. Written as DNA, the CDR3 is TGTGCCAGCAGTGCGAGCGGGGGGGCAGGAGAGACCCAGTACTTC. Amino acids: CASSASGGAGETQYF.

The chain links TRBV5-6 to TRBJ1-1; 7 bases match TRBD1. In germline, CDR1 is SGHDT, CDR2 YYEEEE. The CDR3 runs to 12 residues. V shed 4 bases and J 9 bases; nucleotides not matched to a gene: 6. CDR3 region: CASSLGQTKAFF. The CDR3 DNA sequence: TGTGCCAGCAGCCTGGGACAGACGAAAGCTTTCTTT.

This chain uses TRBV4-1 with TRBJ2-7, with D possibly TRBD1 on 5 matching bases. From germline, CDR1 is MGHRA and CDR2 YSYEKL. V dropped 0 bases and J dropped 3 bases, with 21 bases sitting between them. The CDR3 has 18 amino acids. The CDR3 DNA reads TGCGCCAGCAGCCAAGAGTCAATTCCTTGGCAGGGCCTCTACGAGCAGTACTTC. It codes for CASSQESIPWQGLYEQYF.

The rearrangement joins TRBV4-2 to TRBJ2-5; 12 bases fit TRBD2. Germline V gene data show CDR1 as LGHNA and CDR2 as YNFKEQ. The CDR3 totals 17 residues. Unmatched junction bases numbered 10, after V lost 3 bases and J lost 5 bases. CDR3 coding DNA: TGTGCCAGCAGCCAGGGGGGGTTGGGACTAGCGGGCGAGACCCAGTACTTC. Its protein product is CASSQGGLGLAGETQYF.

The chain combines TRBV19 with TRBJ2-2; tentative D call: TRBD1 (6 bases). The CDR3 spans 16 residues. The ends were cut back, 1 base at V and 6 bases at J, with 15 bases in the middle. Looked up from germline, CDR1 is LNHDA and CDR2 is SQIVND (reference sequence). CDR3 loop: CASSIVGGVSPGELFF. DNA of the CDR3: TGTGCCAGTAGTATAGTTGGGGGCGTGAGTCCCGGGGAGCTGTTTTTT.

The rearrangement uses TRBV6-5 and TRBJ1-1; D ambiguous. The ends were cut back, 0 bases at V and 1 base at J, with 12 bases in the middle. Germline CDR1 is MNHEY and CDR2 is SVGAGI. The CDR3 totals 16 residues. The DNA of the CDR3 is TGTGCCAGCAGTTACTCTAGGAGGGCGTCGAACACTGAAGCTTTCTTT. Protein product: CASSYSRRASNTEAFF.

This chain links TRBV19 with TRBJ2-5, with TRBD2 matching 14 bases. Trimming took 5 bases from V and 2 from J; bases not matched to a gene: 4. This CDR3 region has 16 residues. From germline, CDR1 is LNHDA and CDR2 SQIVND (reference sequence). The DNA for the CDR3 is TGTGCCAGTAGTCCACGGACTAGCGGGGGGCAAGAGACCCAGTACTTC. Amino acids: CASSPRTSGGQETQYF.

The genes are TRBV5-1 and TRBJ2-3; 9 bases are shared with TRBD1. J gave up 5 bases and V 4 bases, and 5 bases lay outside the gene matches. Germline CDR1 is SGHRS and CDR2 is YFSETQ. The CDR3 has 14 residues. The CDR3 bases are TGCGCCAGCAGCCCGGGGGGACAGGGAGATACGCAGTATTTT. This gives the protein CASSPGGQGDTQYF.

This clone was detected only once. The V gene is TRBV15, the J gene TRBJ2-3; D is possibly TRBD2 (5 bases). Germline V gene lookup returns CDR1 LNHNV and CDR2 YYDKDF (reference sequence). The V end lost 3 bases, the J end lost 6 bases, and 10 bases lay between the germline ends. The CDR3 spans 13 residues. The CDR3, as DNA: TGTGCCACCAGCAGGAGGGCCCCGGATACGCAGTATTTT. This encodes CATSRRAPDTQYF. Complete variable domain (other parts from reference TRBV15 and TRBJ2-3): DAMVIQNPRYQVTQFGKPVTLSCSQTLNHNVMYWYQQKSSQAPKLLFHYYDKDFNNEADTPDNFQSRRPNTSFCFLDIRSPGLGDTAMYLCATSRRAPDTQYFGPGTRLTVL.